This is a list of T cell receptor beta chains from one sample in a study of identical twins. One entry per CDR3 protein, called by TCRdb with MiXCR from the 5' RACE reads. The data contain about 700,000 distinct CDR3 sequences, roughly 8% of them singletons. This same sample was also taken into another study, of yellow fever vaccine responses in identical twins.

Source material: PBMCs. These receptors originate from a woman between 18 and 29 years old in good health. Each CDR3 is given with its conserved first and last residue. A D gene is named only where the DNA matches it firmly. Rows give clone size only sometimes, using once, few, many, or a class for an expanded clone.

>TRBV4-2|.|.|TRBJ1-5
TGTGCCAGCAGCCAAGATAACCAGCGAGGGGATAGCAATCAGCCCCAGCATTTT
CASSQDNQRGDSNQPQHF
>TRBV3-1|.|.|TRBJ2-5
TGTGCCAGCAGCCAACGAAGTTCGGGAGAGACCCAGTACTTC
CASSQRSSGETQYF
>TRBV12-3/TRBV12-4|TRBD2|.|TRBJ2-1
TGTGCCAGCAGTTTCGGGGCGGGGGGGGCGGCCAATGAGCAGTTCTTC
CASSFGAGGAANEQFF
>TRBV10-2|.|few|TRBJ2-7
TGCGCCAGCAGTGAACCCCCAGGACAAGTGGAGCAGTACTTC
CASSEPPGQVEQYF
>TRBV7-9|TRBD1|many|TRBJ2-7
TGTGCCAGCAGCTCTTACAGGGGGCTCGACGAGCAGTACTTC
CASSSYRGLDEQYF
>TRBV9|.|few|TRBJ2-2
TGTGCCAGCAGCGCCTCTTCGATCGGGGCCGGGGAGCTGTTTTTT
CASSASSIGAGELFF
>TRBV5-6|.|.|TRBJ2-1
TGTGCCAGCAGCAGAGGGAGGTATTTTGAGCAGTTCTTC
CASSRGRYFEQFF
>TRBV9|.|many|TRBJ2-2
TGTGCCAGCAGCGTAGGGGTCGACACCGGGGAGCTGTTTTTT
CASSVGVDTGELFF
>TRBV7-9|.|.|TRBJ2-5
TGTGCCAGCAGCTTAAGAGGACAGACCCCGGAGACCCAGTACTTC
CASSLRGQTPETQYF
>TRBV20-1|TRBD2|few|TRBJ2-1
TGCAGTGCCTCCTCGGGGGGGGCCCGGAATGAGCAGTTCTTC
CSASSGGARNEQFF
>TRBV6-5|.|few|TRBJ2-7
TGTGCCAGCAGTTATTTAATAGGAGACTACGAGCAGTACTTC
CASSYLIGDYEQYF
>TRBV3-1|.|many|TRBJ2-5
TGTGCCAGCAGCCAAGGGGGGGCGGTCGTAGAGACCCAGTACTTC
CASSQGGAVVETQYF
>TRBV12-3/TRBV12-4|.|many|TRBJ2-7
TGTGCCAGCAGTTTAGCGACGTCCGAGCAGTACTTC
CASSLATSEQYF
>TRBV6-5|.|many|TRBJ2-1
TGTGCCAGCAGTTACTGGGGTCCCAATGAGCAGTTCTTC
CASSYWGPNEQFF
>TRBV12-3/TRBV12-4|TRBD2|many|TRBJ2-1
TGTGCCAGCAGTTCACCCGGGACTAGCGGGAGCTTCGCCTACAATGAGCAGTTCTTC
CASSSPGTSGSFAYNEQFF
>TRBV4-1|TRBD2|few|TRBJ2-2
TGCGCCAGCAGCCTATCGGCTAGCGGGGGGGCGAACACCGGGGAGCTGTTTTTT
CASSLSASGGANTGELFF
>TRBV7-2|TRBD2|.|TRBJ2-3
TGTGCCAGCAGCTTAGCGGGACTAGCGGAGAACCCTAGCACAGATACGCAGTATTTT
CASSLAGLAENPSTDTQYF
>TRBV29-1|.|once|TRBJ2-3
TGCAGCGTTCGAGCGGGCTCTAGCACAGATACGCAGTATTTT
CSVRAGSSTDTQYF
>TRBV5-4|.|few|TRBJ1-1
TGTGCCAGCAGGCCGTCGACTATTAACACTGAAGCTTTCTTT
CASRPSTINTEAFF
>TRBV12-3/TRBV12-4|.|.|TRBJ2-5
TGTGCCAGCAGCCTGGGGGGACCCAATTCAGGGGAGACCCAGTACTTC
CASSLGGPNSGETQYF
>TRBV7-9|.|few|TRBJ2-3
TGTGCCAGCAGCTCGGATGTGGGTACGCAGTATTTT
CASSSDVGTQYF
>TRBV5-6|.|many|TRBJ2-1
TGTGCCAGCAGCTGGAGTTGGGGTGAGCAGTTCTTC
CASSWSWGEQFF
>TRBV20-1|.|few|TRBJ2-5
TGCAGTGCTAGAGATGGGGGGACAGCTAAAGAGACCCAGTACTTC
CSARDGGTAKETQYF
>TRBV11-2|.|few|TRBJ2-4
TGTGCCAGCAGCCAGGGGTGGGACAAAAACATTCAGTACTTC
CASSQGWDKNIQYF
>TRBV24-1|TRBD2|.|TRBJ2-1
TGTGCCACCGGGAAGCTAGCGGGGGACTACAATGAGCAGTTCTTC
CATGKLAGDYNEQFF
>TRBV30|.|.|TRBJ1-1
TGTGCCTGGGGAGGACGGAACACTGAAGCTTTCTTT
CAWGGRNTEAFF
>TRBV6-1|.|few|TRBJ1-4
TGTGCCAGCAGTGAATGGAGAGCAACTAATGAAAAACTGTTTTTT
CASSEWRATNEKLFF
>TRBV20-1|TRBD2|.|TRBJ2-3
TGCAGTGCTAGAGATTTCCTCTTAGCGGGGAGCACAGATACGCAGTATTTT
CSARDFLLAGSTDTQYF
>TRBV6-2/TRBV6-3|TRBD1|.|TRBJ2-7
TGTGCCAGCAGAAAAGGACAGGGGATTCCCTACGAGCAGTACTTC
CASRKGQGIPYEQYF
>TRBV6-6|.|few|TRBJ1-1
TGTGCCATAACCGGGACGGGAAACACTGAAGCTTTCTTT
CAITGTGNTEAFF
>TRBV7-9|.|.|TRBJ2-7
TGTGCCAGCAGCAAACCGCGGACGGGGAGGAACGAGCAGTACTTC
CASSKPRTGRNEQYF
>TRBV29-1|.|.|TRBJ1-1
TGCAGCGTTGGGCTGGGGACTGAAGCTTTCTTT
CSVGLGTEAFF
>TRBV6-2/TRBV6-3|.|.|TRBJ1-2
TGTGCCAGCAGGGCGACAGCTAACTATGGCTACACCTTC
CASRATANYGYTF
>TRBV28|.|many|TRBJ1-5
TGTGCCTCTACGGAATCCAATCAGCCCCAGCATTTT
CASTESNQPQHF
>TRBV12-3/TRBV12-4|.|many|TRBJ2-1
TGTGCCAGCAGCCGCCCGGCAGGGATCGAGCAGTTCTTC
CASSRPAGIEQFF
>TRBV7-9|.|once|TRBJ2-7
TGTGCCAGCACCTCCCGGATCTCCTACGGGCAGTACTTC
CASTSRISYGQYF
>TRBV7-8|.|.|TRBJ2-7
TGTGCCAGCAGCTTATCCTACAGCTCCTACGAGCAGTACTTC
CASSLSYSSYEQYF